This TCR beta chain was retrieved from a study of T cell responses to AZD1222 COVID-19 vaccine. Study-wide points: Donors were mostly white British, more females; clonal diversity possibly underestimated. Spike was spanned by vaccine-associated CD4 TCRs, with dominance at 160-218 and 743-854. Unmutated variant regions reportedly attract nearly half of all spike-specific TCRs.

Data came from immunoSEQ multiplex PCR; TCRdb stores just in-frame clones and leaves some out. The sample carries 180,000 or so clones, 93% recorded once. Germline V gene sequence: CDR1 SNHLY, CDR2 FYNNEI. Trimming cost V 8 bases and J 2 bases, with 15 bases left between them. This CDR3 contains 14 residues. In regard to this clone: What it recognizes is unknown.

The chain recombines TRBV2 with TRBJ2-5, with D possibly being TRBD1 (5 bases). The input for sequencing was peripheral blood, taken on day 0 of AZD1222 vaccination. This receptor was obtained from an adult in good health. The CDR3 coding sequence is TGTGCCAGCGCTAAACAGGTTGTACAAGAGACCCAGTACTTC. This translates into CASAKQVVQETQYF.